These 14 T cell receptor beta chains share one sample of origin, sequenced in a study of shared clonotypes between healthy human individuals. Here immunoSEQ multiplex PCR was the method, and the copy in TCRdb shows in-frame clones only, minus some. This table has around 200,000 clones, 66% appearing once. Sequenced material: memory CD4+ T cells sorted from blood. Subset specified: CD45RA-negative fraction. The receptors were sampled from a man in his thirties or forties in good health.

The chain couples TRBV5-1 to TRBJ2-5; D possibly corresponds to TRBD2 (6 bases). Germline V lookup: CDR1 SGHRS, CDR2 YFSETQ. V shed 0 bases and J shed 3 bases, with 12 bases lying between them. This CDR3 has 15 amino acids. CDR3 sequence reads: CASSLGGEVKETQYF. In DNA, the CDR3 is TGCGCCAGCAGCTTGGGCGGGGAGGTTAAAGAGACCCAGTACTTC.

V and J are TRBV11-2 and TRBJ1-2; 8 nucleotides line up with TRBD1. The CDR3 runs 15 residues. J was trimmed by 4 bases and V by 5 bases; bases with no gene match: 9. Germline lookup yields CDR1 SGHAT and CDR2 FQNNGV. CDR3 sequence: CASSPRDRMLYGYTF. In DNA form, the CDR3 reads TGTGCCAGCAGCCCCCGGGACAGGATGCTCTATGGCTACACCTTC.

The chain carries TRBV9 and TRBJ2-6; D is undetermined. The V gene lost 0 bases and the J gene lost 2 bases, with 0 bases spanning the gap. The CDR3 runs 13 residues. CDR1 SGDLS and CDR2 YYNGEE come from the germline V gene. The CDR3 DNA is TGTGCCAGCAGCGTAGCTGGGGCCAACGTCCTGACTTTC. Amino acid sequence: CASSVAGANVLTF.

The chain combines TRBV5-4 with TRBJ2-3, with 8 bases that match TRBD2. V lost 4 bases, J lost 15 bases, and 10 bases stayed unmatched. This CDR3 is 12 amino acids long. Germline-derived CDR1 and CDR2 are SGHNT and YYREEE (reference sequence). CDR3 nucleotide sequence: TGTGCCAGCAGCGTACCGGGACTAGTATTCTATTTT. This gives the protein CASSVPGLVFYF.

The chain is built from TRBV4-3 and TRBJ2-1; 14 bases are shared with TRBD2. There are 19 residues in the CDR3. V gave up 3 bases and J gave up 3 bases; unmatched junction bases: 10. Germline values: CDR1 LGHNA, CDR2 YSLEER. CDR3 coding DNA: TGCGCCAGCAGCCAGACTAGCGGGAGGGTCGCGAGGCTCTACAATGAGCAGTTCTTC. Amino acids: CASSQTSGRVARLYNEQFF.

The J gene is TRBJ1-1, the V gene TRBV11-2; no firm D call. The CDR3 runs to 13 residues. Trimming removed 5 bases at V and 2 bases at J, with 9 bases between. CDR1 and CDR2 from the germline V gene are SGHAT and FQNNGV. The CDR3 sequence: CASSLGLNTEAFF. The CDR3 DNA follows: TGTGCCAGCAGCCTTGGGCTCAACACTGAAGCTTTCTTT.

A few counts support this clone. The gene calls are TRBV2 and TRBJ2-2; D gene unclear. This CDR3 has 13 residues. Per the germline V gene, CDR1 is SNHLY and CDR2 is FYNNEI. The V end was cut by 7 bases, the J end by 1 base, with 7 bases between. CDR3 sequence reads: CASKQENTGELFF. The CDR3, as DNA: TGTGCCAGCAAGCAGGAGAACACCGGGGAGCTGTTTTTT.

The V gene is TRBV6-1, the J gene TRBJ2-7, with a weak D call TRBD1 (5 bases). V was pared by 5 bases and J by 6 bases, with 14 bases between. The CDR3 has 13 amino acids. The germline V gene encodes CDR1 MNHNS and CDR2 SASEGT. The CDR3 nucleotides are TGTGCCAGCAGTTTCCCAGGGTCCAGCGAGCAGTACTTC. Translated, it gives CASSFPGSSEQYF.

V usage is TRBV7-8 and J usage is TRBJ2-7; 10 bases fit TRBD2. Germline CDR1 reads SGHVS; CDR2 reads FQNEAQ. The V gene end was trimmed by 5 bases and the J gene end by 9 bases; junction bases not matched to a gene: 19. This CDR3 is 17 amino acids long. In DNA form, the CDR3 reads TGTGCCAGCAGCGAAGGACGTATGGGACTAGCGCTCCAGGGGCAGTACTTC. It translates to CASSEGRMGLALQGQYF.

In its sample, this clone was seen a few times. Other DNA variants within this sample encode the same CDR3. This rearrangement joins TRBV7-8 to TRBJ1-4, with a possible D match to TRBD1 (6 bases). Germline CDR1 SGHVS, CDR2 FQNEAQ. The CDR3 is 15 amino acids. Trimming left V 6 bases short and J 8 bases short, with 19 bases between. CDR3 in amino acids: CASSPWGQGSEKLFF. The CDR3 DNA reads TGTGCCAGCAGTCCGTGGGGTCAGGGGAGCGAAAAACTGTTTTTT.

J is TRBJ1-1 and V is TRBV4-3, with D possibly TRBD1 on 5 matching bases. The germline V gene encodes CDR1 LGHNA and CDR2 YSLEER. V was pared by 3 bases and J by 3 bases, with 20 bases between. This CDR3 has 17 residues. DNA for the CDR3: TGCGCCAGCAGCCAGGGGACCGGCAAGGGGTATTACACTGAAGCTTTCTTT. It specifies CASSQGTGKGYYTEAFF.

In nucleotides, the CDR3 is TGTGCTAGTGGTTTGGTATTTTCGGGTTCGGAGGGCACTGAAGCTTTCTTT. Its protein product is CASGLVFSGSEGTEAFF. This rearrangement joins TRBV12-5 to TRBJ1-1; D call uncertain. With 0 bases removed from V and 4 bases from J, the gap between germline ends came to 18 bases. Germline values: CDR1 LGHNT, CDR2 FRNRAP. The CDR3 is 17 amino acids.

The chain carries TRBV7-3 and TRBJ2-3, with 7 bases that match TRBD1. The CDR3 is 14 amino acids. The germline CDR1 and CDR2 sequences are SGHTA and FQGTGA. The V gene end was trimmed by 4 bases and the J gene end by 3 bases; junction bases not matched to a gene: 4. CDR3 protein: CASSSTGLTDTQYF. The CDR3 bases are TGTGCCAGCAGCTCGACAGGGTTAACAGATACGCAGTATTTT.

This clone was recorded a few times. The chain joins TRBV6-1 to TRBJ2-5; tentative D call: TRBD1 (6 bases). Germline V gene data show CDR1 as MNHNS and CDR2 as SASEGT. This CDR3 is 18 amino acids long. V lost 3 bases, J lost 4 bases, and 24 bases lay in between. CDR3 region: CASSETIFLGHQAETQYF. CDR3 DNA: TGTGCCAGCAGTGAGACGATTTTTTTGGGACATCAAGCAGAGACCCAGTACTTC.